This T cell receptor (beta chain) was retrieved from a study of T-cell memory formation after mild COVID-19. Study-level points and caveats: Clones that contracted clustered mainly in CM and EM if CD4+ and in EMRA if CD8+. Clones contracting over day 15 to 85 were CD4/CD8 balanced, with later expanders leaning CD4+.

This clonotype has a handful of counts. Its antigen is not identified. 5'RACE with constant-segment primers yielded barcoded, UMI-tagged TCR alpha and TCR beta cDNA libraries. TCRdb processed the 5' RACE reads anew with MiXCR; each CDR3 protein has one entry. The data hold 560,000 or so distinct CDR3 sequences, with 17% observed a single time. This CDR3 region has 15 residues. J was trimmed by 6 bases and V by 4 bases; bases with no gene match: 7. V gene TRBV12-3 or TRBV12-4 combines with J gene TRBJ2-7, with 12 bases fitting TRBD2. The sample taken for sequencing was PBMCs or a T cell subset sorted from them (not recorded which). The sequence was obtained from an adult woman who had mild COVID-19 (a few samples of this study predate the infection). Cell type and time point are not known. The CDR3 is CASSYGLAGLGEQYF. The DNA of the CDR3 is TGTGCCAGCAGTTATGGACTAGCGGGATTAGGCGAGCAGTACTTC.